Shown below are 25 T cell receptor beta chains from a single sample sequenced in a study of T-cell reconstitution after alpha-beta-depleted transplantation in children. Preparation of the TCRbeta library used unique molecular identifiers. TCRdb recomputed calls from the PCR reads with MiXCR, one row per CDR3 protein. The repertoire includes about 580,000 distinct CDR3 sequences, over 25% of them detected once, and 36% sits in the top ten. The sequenced sample was PBMCs, obtained before TCRalphabeta/CD19-depleted stem cell transplant. Receptors originate from a boy less than two years old with Wiskott-Aldrich syndrome, due to receive a stem cell transplant.

This rearrangement joins TRBV5-5 to TRBJ2-7; either TRBD1 or TRBD2 may fit D (6 bases each). V shed 2 bases and J shed 5 bases, with 20 bases lying between them. Germline V lookup: CDR1 SGHKS, CDR2 YYEKEE (reference sequence). This CDR3 has 16 residues. CDR3 protein: CASSLGFGGARHEQYF. CDR3 bases: TGTGCCAGCAGCTTAGGGTTCGGGGGCGCAAGACACGAGCAGTACTTC.

The V gene is TRBV25-1, the J gene TRBJ2-5, with unresolved D. There are 18 residues in the CDR3. Per germline, CDR1 MGHDK and CDR2 SYGVNS. Trimming left V 1 base short and J 1 base short, with 19 bases between. The CDR3 DNA is TGTGCCAGCAGTGAATTAATCTTTAGATTCTGGGTCCAAGAGACCCAGTACTTC. Protein: CASSELIFRFWVQETQYF.

The genes are TRBV18 and TRBJ2-5, with a weak D call TRBD1 (5 bases). Germline V gene lookup returns CDR1 KGHSH and CDR2 LQKENI. The CDR3 contains 14 residues. Trimming left V 3 bases short and J 4 bases short, with 12 bases between. The CDR3 sequence: CASSPPDIRETQYF. CDR3 in DNA: TGTGCCAGCTCACCTCCGGACATAAGAGAGACCCAGTACTTC. Complete variable domain (other parts from reference TRBV18 and TRBJ2-5): NAGVMQNPRHLVRRRGQEARLRCSPMKGHSHVYWYRQLPEEGLKFMVYLQKENIIDESGMPKERFSAEFPKEGPSILRIQQVVRGDSAAYFCASSPPDIRETQYFGPGTRLLVL.

This clonotype has only a few counts. The chain is built from TRBV5-1 and TRBJ1-2; 10 bases match TRBD1. V dropped 4 bases and J dropped 8; count of bases not matched to a gene: 8. The CDR3 is 14 residues long. Germline loops: CDR1 SGHRS, CDR2 YFSETQ. The CDR3 DNA is TGCGCCAGCAGCCGGGACAGGGGATCGTACGGCTACACCTTC. This codes for CASSRDRGSYGYTF.

Only a few counts were recorded for this clonotype. V is TRBV3-1 and J is TRBJ2-5, with 9 bases aligning to TRBD2. V lost 0 bases to trimming and J lost 5 bases; unmatched junction nucleotides: 7. The CDR3 is 16 amino acids. CDR1 is LGHDT, CDR2 YNNKEL, per germline (reference sequence). The CDR3 nucleotides are TGTGCCAGCAGCCAAGATCTGGGCGGGAGGGGGGAGACCCAGTACTTC. Its translation is CASSQDLGGRGETQYF.

The chain has TRBV7-2 and TRBJ2-2; TRBD2 agrees at 9 bases. The CDR3 is made up of 16 amino acids. V lost 6 bases to trimming and J lost 2 bases; unmatched junction nucleotides: 7. From germline, CDR1 is SGHTA and CDR2 FQGNSA. This CDR3 reads CASRTSGVLNTGELFF. The CDR3 bases are TGTGCCAGCAGGACTAGCGGAGTTCTTAACACCGGGGAGCTGTTTTTT.

The V and J genes are TRBV29-1 and TRBJ2-7; D perhaps matches TRBD2 (5 bases). CDR1 and CDR2 from the germline V gene are SQVTM and ANQGSEA. The CDR3 has 11 amino acids. V lost 5 bases and J 3 bases, leaving 8 bases between the germline ends. The CDR3, as DNA: TGCAGCGTTCGCCGGGGCTACGAGCAGTACTTC. Translation: CSVRRGYEQYF.

This chain connects TRBV2 to TRBJ2-3; 8 bases are a match to TRBD1. The V and J ends lost 8 bases and 0 bases, in that order; junction bases with no gene match: 4. The CDR3 spans 14 residues. The germline V gene encodes CDR1 SNHLY and CDR2 FYNNEI. The CDR3 protein is CASGRDRSTDTQYF. For the CDR3, the DNA is TGTGCCAGCGGCCGGGACAGGAGCACAGATACGCAGTATTTT.

This clonotype has just a few counts. The genes are TRBV20-1 and TRBJ1-1, with a possible D match to TRBD1 (5 bases). The CDR3 extends over 11 amino acids. The V end lost 5 bases, the J end lost 5 bases, and 9 bases lay between the germline ends. CDR1 DFQATT and CDR2 SNEGSKA come from the germline V gene (reference sequence). The CDR3 region has the DNA TGCAGTGCTTGGGGGGGGACTGAAGCTTTCTTT. Protein sequence: CSAWGGTEAFF.

The chain joins TRBV5-1 to TRBJ2-7; no firm D call. This CDR3 comprises 14 residues. Germline-derived CDR1 and CDR2 are SGHRS and YFSETQ. Between the trimmed V and J ends, which lost 6 bases and 0 bases, there was a span of 13 bases. The CDR3 sequence: CASTEAGSSYEQYF. The DNA for the CDR3 is TGCGCCAGCACAGAGGCAGGTTCCTCCTACGAGCAGTACTTC.

CDR3 region: CATSRDSPGETQYF. CDR3 in DNA: TGTGCCACCAGCAGAGATTCCCCTGGGGAGACCCAGTACTTC. V gene TRBV15 combines with J gene TRBJ2-5; D remains ambiguous. Germline assignment: CDR1 LNHNV and CDR2 YYDKDF (reference sequence). V lost 0 bases, J lost 5 bases, and 10 bases lay in between. This CDR3 has 14 amino acids.

The sample holds a few counts of this clonotype. This chain joins TRBV5-5 and TRBJ1-5; D is ambiguous. The length of the CDR3 is 13 residues. The V gene lost 4 bases and the J gene lost 6 bases, with 11 bases spanning the gap. CDR1 SGHKS and CDR2 YYEKEE come from the germline V gene (reference sequence). CDR3 DNA sequence: TGTGCCAGCAGCGCCCTGGGTGGTCAGCCCCAGCATTTT. This gives the protein CASSALGGQPQHF.

The rearrangement links TRBV11-1 to TRBJ2-3; TRBD2 matches at 11 bases. Germline trimming cut 5 bases from V and 4 bases from J; bases unmatched to any gene: 5. The CDR3 has 15 amino acids. Germline lookup yields CDR1 SGHAT and CDR2 FQDESV (reference sequence). CDR3 residues: CASSTSGSGADTQYF. The CDR3 DNA reads TGTGCCAGCAGCACTAGCGGGAGTGGGGCAGATACGCAGTATTTT. Supplemented by reference TRBV11-1 and TRBJ2-3, the full variable domain reads EAEVAQSPRYKITEKSQAVAFWCDPISGHATLYWYRQILGQGPELLVQFQDESVVDDSQLPKDRFSAERLKGVDSTLKIQPAELGDSAMYLCASSTSGSGADTQYFGPGTRLTVL.

This chain joins TRBV15 and TRBJ2-2; the match to TRBD2 covers 11 bases. V dropped 6 bases and J dropped 4; count of bases not matched to a gene: 13. The germline gives CDR1 LNHNV, CDR2 YYDKDF (reference sequence). The CDR3 runs 18 residues. CDR3 sequence: CATRPSYSGRASTGELFF. The DNA for the CDR3 is TGTGCCACCAGACCTTCCTATAGCGGGAGGGCGAGCACCGGGGAGCTGTTTTTT.

The chain joins TRBV29-1 to TRBJ2-1; D is undetermined. The V end was cut by 5 bases, the J end by 0 bases, with 14 bases between. Germline V gene data show CDR1 as SQVTM and CDR2 as ANQGSEA. The CDR3 covers 15 residues. The CDR3 sequence is CSVKSGPRSYNEQFF. The CDR3 DNA sequence: TGCAGCGTTAAGTCTGGCCCCCGCTCCTACAATGAGCAGTTCTTC.

This clonotype was detected only a few times. The chain employs TRBV6-5 and TRBJ2-1, with 12 bases matching TRBD2. This CDR3 region has 16 residues. Trimming cost V 2 bases and J 6 bases; bases outside gene matches: 5. Germline V gene sequence: CDR1 MNHEY, CDR2 SVGAGI. In DNA form, the CDR3 reads TGTGCCAGCAGTTACACCCTAGCGGGAGGGGTCAATGAGCAGTTCTTC. Translation: CASSYTLAGGVNEQFF.

The chain combines TRBV27 with TRBJ2-2; D is unresolved. The CDR3 has 14 residues. Per germline, CDR1 MNHEY and CDR2 SMNVEV (reference sequence). The ends were cut back, 3 bases at V and 3 bases at J, with 8 bases in the middle. CDR3 sequence: CASSFLTYTGELFF. DNA for the CDR3: TGTGCCAGCAGTTTCTTAACTTACACCGGGGAGCTGTTTTTT.

This clonotype has just a few counts. The CDR3 DNA is TGTGCCAGCAGCTTAGCGGGAGAGGGCAATGAGCAGTTCTTC. This codes for CASSLAGEGNEQFF. J is TRBJ2-1 and V is TRBV11-1; a possible D gene is TRBD2 (5 bases). The V and J ends lost 0 bases and 6 bases respectively, with 9 bases between them. CDR3 length: 14 residues. The germline V gene has CDR1 SGHAT and CDR2 FQDESV (reference sequence). The complete variable domain, with remaining parts taken from reference TRBV11-1 and TRBJ2-1, reads EAEVAQSPRYKITEKSQAVAFWCDPISGHATLYWYRQILGQGPELLVQFQDESVVDDSQLPKDRFSAERLKGVDSTLKIQPAELGDSAMYLCASSLAGEGNEQFFGPGTRLTVL.

The J gene is TRBJ1-1, the V gene TRBV28; TRBD1 aligns across 7 bases. The junction had 5 bases not matched to a gene; V was cut back by 0 bases and J by 4 bases. CDR1 MDHEN and CDR2 SYDVKM come from the germline V gene. The CDR3 sequence is 15 residues long. Written as DNA, the CDR3 is TGTGCCAGCAGTTTATGGGAGGGGGCCGGCACTGAAGCTTTCTTT. Protein product: CASSLWEGAGTEAFF.

J is TRBJ2-1 and V is TRBV4-2; 12 bases match TRBD2. V trimming: 3 bases; J trimming: 7 bases; junction bases outside the gene matches: 7. The CDR3 loop spans 16 amino acids. Per germline, CDR1 LGHNA and CDR2 YNFKEQ. The CDR3 nucleotides are TGTGCCAGCAGCCAGCCCGGGACTAGCGGGCAAAATGAGCAGTTCTTC. As protein: CASSQPGTSGQNEQFF.

This chain links TRBV18 with TRBJ2-5; D remains unclear. Trimming took 0 bases from V and 5 from J, leaving 10 bases between them. Germline V gene lookup returns CDR1 KGHSH and CDR2 LQKENI. This CDR3 is built from 14 residues. The CDR3 spells CASSPPVLGETQYF. CDR3 nucleotides: TGTGCCAGCTCACCACCGGTGTTAGGGGAGACCCAGTACTTC.

V gene TRBV15 combines with J gene TRBJ2-7; the D is unclear. Trimming removed 0 bases from V and 2 bases from J, with 2 bases in between. The CDR3 has 12 residues. The V gene's germline CDR1 is LNHNV and CDR2 YYDKDF (reference sequence). Here the CDR3 reads CATSRDPYEQYF. Written as DNA, the CDR3 is TGTGCCACCAGCAGAGATCCCTACGAGCAGTACTTC.

The rearrangement joins TRBV20-1 to TRBJ2-1; 9 positions match TRBD2. Trimming removed 0 bases from V and 6 bases from J; junction bases left unmatched: 9. The germline gives CDR1 DFQATT, CDR2 SNEGSKA (reference sequence). CDR3 length: 16 amino acids. CDR3 DNA: TGCAGTGCTAGAGATCCCCTTAGCGGGAGCAGCAATGAGCAGTTCTTC. Its translation: CSARDPLSGSSNEQFF.

The chain uses TRBV11-3 and TRBJ2-2; possible D gene TRBD1, 5 bases. The CDR3 loop spans 15 amino acids. Germline V gene data show CDR1 as SGHNT and CDR2 as YENEEA. Trimming took off 5 bases at V and 7 bases at J, with 17 bases between the two ends. CDR3 protein: CASSMDTDVVGELFF. In DNA form, the CDR3 reads TGTGCCAGCAGCATGGACACGGACGTGGTCGGGGAGCTGTTTTTT.

This chain joins TRBV20-1 and TRBJ2-1, with 9 bases that match TRBD2. The CDR3 loop spans 14 amino acids. The germline V gene encodes CDR1 DFQATT and CDR2 SNEGSKA (reference sequence). Losses at the gene ends were 6 bases for V and 9 bases for J; bases not matched to a gene: 12. Here the CDR3 reads CSATGLAGYAEQFF. CDR3 nucleotides: TGCAGTGCCACGGGGCTAGCGGGATACGCTGAGCAGTTCTTC.